Below, 26 T cell receptor beta chains from the same sample are listed, as sequenced in a study of CD8 T cells in ankylosing spondylitis. TCRdb fed the 5' RACE reads into MiXCR, producing one record per CDR3 protein. The table includes 200,000 to 300,000 distinct CDR3 sequences, roughly 10% detected once. The sequenced material came from blood, either unsorted or a sorted T cell fraction (not recorded which). Every receptor here comes from a male donor with ankylosing spondylitis or in good health (not recorded which).

This clonotype was detected a few times. The chain links TRBV7-8 to TRBJ1-5; D ambiguous. Germline CDR1 and CDR2: SGHVS and FQNEAQ. Trimming removed 2 bases from V and 6 bases from J, with 23 bases in between. This CDR3 is 18 amino acids long. As DNA, the CDR3 is TGTGCCAGCAGCTTAAGCAGCGGGGTTCGGCGGGGTGGTCAGCCCCAGCATTTT. Protein: CASSLSSGVRRGGQPQHF.

This clonotype was observed at least ten times. One end of the junction varies from germline; a read error may be responsible. This sequence joins TRBV12-3 or TRBV12-4 and TRBJ1-1; D is possibly TRBD1 (6 bases). The CDR3 length is 13 residues. CDR3 nucleotides: TGTGCCAGCAGCTTAGGGGGGAACACTGAAGCTTTCTTT. The encoded protein is CASSLGGNTEAFF.

The table lists this clonotype with a few counts. The chain uses TRBV29-1 and TRBJ2-1; a weak D match, TRBD2 (5 bases). CDR1 and CDR2 (germline): SQVTM, ANQGSEA. The CDR3 is 14 amino acids. Between the trimmed V and J ends, which lost 0 bases and 9 bases, there was a span of 15 bases. For the CDR3, the DNA is TGCAGCGTTGAAGAGTCCGGGCCGGGGTTTGAGCAGTTCTTC. This encodes CSVEESGPGFEQFF.

This clonotype was observed at least ten times. The chain has TRBV6-4 and TRBJ2-1; D is unresolved. The germline CDR1 and CDR2 sequences are MRHNA and SNTAGT. This CDR3 has 13 residues. Deletions cut 2 bases from V and 8 bases from J, with 10 bases between. The CDR3 coding sequence is TGTGCCAGCAGTGACAGGGTCACCGATGAGCAGTTCTTC. It is translated as CASSDRVTDEQFF.

The table lists this clonotype with many counts. The chain carries TRBV27 and TRBJ2-7, with TRBD2 matching over 9 bases. V trimming: 1 base; J trimming: 6 bases; junction bases outside the gene matches: 4. Germline V CDR1 and CDR2: MNHEY, SMNVEV (reference sequence). The CDR3 extends over 14 amino acids. The CDR3 nucleotides are TGTGCCAGCAGTTTATTAGCGGGAGTCGGCGAGCAGTACTTC. This encodes CASSLLAGVGEQYF.

This clonotype came up a few times. The rearrangement uses TRBV18 and TRBJ2-7; D is possibly TRBD1 (5 bases). Trimming left V 3 bases short and J 4 bases short, with 13 bases between. This CDR3 region has 14 residues. Looked up from germline, CDR1 is KGHSH and CDR2 is LQKENI. The CDR3 coding sequence is TGTGCCAGCTCACCTCCAGTAGGGGTATACGAGCAGTACTTC. Its protein is CASSPPVGVYEQYF.

This clonotype was recorded many times. The CDR3 reads CSVGPGADTQYF. In DNA form, the CDR3 reads TGCAGCGTTGGGCCTGGCGCAGATACGCAGTATTTT. The chain links TRBV29-1 to TRBJ2-3; D gene uncertain. Looked up from germline, CDR1 is SQVTM and CDR2 is ANQGSEA. This CDR3 has 12 residues. Trimming shortened V by 4 bases and J by 4 bases, and 9 bases separated the two germline ends.

Concerning this clonotype itself: This could be a read error, since a much larger clone is one nucleotide away. The chain has TRBV12-3 or TRBV12-4 and TRBJ1-1, with a possible D match to TRBD1 (5 bases). The CDR3 spans 14 residues. In DNA form, the CDR3 reads TGTGCCAGCTGGGACCCGGCAGGGTACACTGAAGCTTACTTT. Translating gives CASWDPAGYTEAYF.

This clonotype was seen many times. The chain is built from TRBV6-5 and TRBJ1-1, with TRBD1 matching over 7 bases. This CDR3 has 12 residues. CDR1 and CDR2 (germline): MNHEY, SVGAGI. The V and J ends lost 10 bases and 7 bases, in that order; junction bases with no gene match: 9. CDR3: CATREGQLEAFF. The CDR3 DNA reads TGTGCCACTCGGGAGGGACAGCTTGAAGCTTTCTTT.

This clonotype was recorded at least ten times. This chain links TRBV5-1 with TRBJ1-4, with TRBD1 matching 7 bases. V lost 4 bases and J lost 8; bases outside the gene matches: 5. This CDR3 is 13 amino acids long. The germline V gene has CDR1 SGHRS and CDR2 YFSETQ. For the CDR3, the DNA is TGCGCCAGCAGCCCCGGACAGGAAGAAAAACTGTTTTTT. Amino acids: CASSPGQEEKLFF.

The chain is built from TRBV7-8 and TRBJ1-5; D ambiguous. Germline V gene sequence: CDR1 SGHVS, CDR2 FQNEAQ. V was cut by 5 bases and J by 0 bases, with 5 bases left in between. This CDR3 comprises 13 residues. The CDR3 spells CASSIISNQPQHF. The CDR3 nucleotides read TGTGCCAGCAGCATCATTAGCAATCAGCCCCAGCATTTT.

The genes are TRBV29-1 and TRBJ2-1, with no clear D. This CDR3 region has 11 residues. Deletions cut 3 bases from V and 6 bases from J, with 6 bases between. Germline V lookup: CDR1 SQVTM, CDR2 ANQGSEA. The CDR3: CSVDVSNEQFF. The CDR3 region has the DNA TGCAGCGTTGACGTCAGCAATGAGCAGTTCTTC.

The V gene is TRBV6-5, the J gene TRBJ2-3, with TRBD2 matching 7 bases. Per the germline V gene, CDR1 is MNHEY and CDR2 is SVGAGI. This CDR3 comprises 15 residues. The V and J ends lost 2 bases and 2 bases, in that order; junction bases with no gene match: 4. As DNA, the CDR3 is TGTGCCAGCAGTTACAAGCGGGATAACACAGATACGCAGTATTTT. This encodes CASSYKRDNTDTQYF.

At least ten counts were recorded for this clonotype. In DNA, the CDR3 is TGCAGTGCTAGGGACAAAAGGGGGGGGGGCACCGGGGAGCTGTTTTTT. Translation gives CSARDKRGGGTGELFF. The chain links TRBV20-1 to TRBJ2-2; possibly TRBD2 for D (7 bases). This CDR3 comprises 16 residues. The germline gives CDR1 DFQATT, CDR2 SNEGSKA (reference sequence). The V and J ends lost 3 bases and 4 bases respectively, with 18 bases between them.

In its sample, this clonotype was seen many times. The chain links TRBV20-1 to TRBJ2-1; 7 nucleotides align to TRBD1. J lost 4 bases, V lost 7 bases, and 13 bases had no gene match. CDR1 DFQATT and CDR2 SNEGSKA come from the germline V gene (reference sequence). This CDR3 region has 15 residues. In DNA, the CDR3 is TGCAGTGGACACAGGGGCCCTAGGGCGTACAATGAGCAGTTCTTC. Its protein is CSGHRGPRAYNEQFF.

This clonotype was detected a few times. The rearrangement links TRBV28 to TRBJ1-2, with D uncertain. From germline, CDR1 is MDHEN and CDR2 SYDVKM. V dropped 1 base and J dropped 7 bases, with 10 bases sitting between them. CDR3 length equals 13 residues. CDR3 sequence (DNA): TGTGCCAGCAGTTTATCGGAACATAGTGGCTACACCTTC. It encodes CASSLSEHSGYTF.

In this sample, this clonotype turned up many times. This sequence joins TRBV28 and TRBJ1-4; possible D gene TRBD1, 5 bases. V was cut by 5 bases and J by 8 bases, with 15 bases left in between. The CDR3 runs to 14 residues. Germline V gives CDR1 MDHEN, CDR2 SYDVKM. The CDR3 spells CASSPGTEREKLFF. The CDR3 DNA follows: TGTGCCAGCAGTCCAGGGACCGAAAGGGAAAAACTGTTTTTT.

This clonotype was counted ten times or more. The chain uses TRBV20-1 and TRBJ1-1, with D possibly being TRBD1 (6 bases). Looked up from germline, CDR1 is DFQATT and CDR2 is SNEGSKA (reference sequence). This CDR3 has 14 amino acids. Trimming left V 7 bases short and J 1 base short, with 16 bases between. The CDR3 nucleotides are TGCAGTGTTAGCGGGGGGCCCCGGAACACTGAAGCTTTCTTT. Translation gives CSVSGGPRNTEAFF.

The chain is built from TRBV2 and TRBJ2-5; a weak D match, TRBD2 (6 bases). V lost 4 bases, J lost 5 bases, and 14 bases lay in between. The CDR3 has 14 residues. Germline V gives CDR1 SNHLY, CDR2 FYNNEI. CDR3 residues: CASSGTTPGETQYF. The CDR3 nucleotides are TGTGCCAGCAGTGGGACTACTCCTGGGGAGACCCAGTACTTC.

This clonotype was seen many times. The chain employs TRBV28 and TRBJ2-7; 8 bases match TRBD2. This CDR3 is built from 14 residues. V shed 7 bases, J shed 0 bases, and the junction held 5 bases outside the gene matches. Per germline, CDR1 MDHEN and CDR2 SYDVKM. In DNA form, the CDR3 reads TGTGCCAGCACCTTAGCGGGGAGCTCCTACGAGCAGTACTTC. It translates to CASTLAGSSYEQYF.

This clonotype was recorded many times. The V gene is TRBV4-1, the J gene TRBJ2-2, with 8 bases matching TRBD1. Germline values: CDR1 MGHRA, CDR2 YSYEKL. V was pared by 5 bases and J by 3 bases, with 14 bases of the junction left unmatched. The CDR3 totals 18 residues. CDR3 amino acids: CASSGKGRQGPYTGELFF. Here the CDR3 DNA reads TGCGCCAGCAGCGGAAAAGGTCGACAGGGGCCCTACACCGGGGAGCTGTTTTTT.

This clonotype appeared a few times. V gene TRBV7-8 combines with J gene TRBJ1-4; TRBD1 might be the D (6 bases). Germline V lookup: CDR1 SGHVS, CDR2 FQNEAQ. The V gene lost 4 bases and the J gene lost 6 bases, with 15 bases spanning the gap. This CDR3 has 15 residues. The CDR3 loop is CASSYTTGLDEKLFF. The CDR3, as DNA: TGTGCCAGCAGCTACACCACAGGGTTGGATGAAAAACTGTTTTTT. The whole variable domain, filled in from reference TRBV7-8 and TRBJ1-4, reads GAGVSQSPRYKVAKRGQDVALRCDPISGHVSLFWYQQALGQGPEFLTYFQNEAQLDKSGLPSDRFFAERPEGSVSTLKIQRTQQEDSAVYLCASSYTTGLDEKLFFGSGTQLSVL.

In its sample, this clonotype was seen many times. This sequence joins TRBV6-5 and TRBJ2-1; D perhaps matches TRBD2 (6 bases). Germline V lookup: CDR1 MNHEY, CDR2 SVGAGI. CDR3 size: 14 residues. Deletions cut 4 bases from V and 10 bases from J, with 17 bases between. The CDR3 DNA sequence: TGTGCCAGCAGTTCCGGGCGGGATGCCGGCGAGCAGTTCTTC. Its protein product is CASSSGRDAGEQFF.

This clonotype was counted many times. This chain uses TRBV5-1 with TRBJ2-7, with 7 bases aligning to TRBD2. CDR3 size: 13 residues. Germline V gene data show CDR1 as SGHRS and CDR2 as YFSETQ. Germline trimming cut 4 bases from V and 5 bases from J; bases unmatched to any gene: 6. In DNA, the CDR3 is TGCGCCAGCAGCCCCCGACTAGCCCACGAGCAGTACTTC. Its translation: CASSPRLAHEQYF.

This chain uses TRBV6-1 with TRBJ2-7, with D perhaps TRBD1 or TRBD2 (7 bases each). The CDR3 consists of 16 residues. V dropped 5 bases and J dropped 2 bases, with 19 bases sitting between them. The germline gives CDR1 MNHNS, CDR2 SASEGT. The CDR3 spells CASSPIFQGGAYEQYF. The CDR3 DNA is TGTGCCAGCAGTCCCATCTTCCAGGGGGGGGCCTACGAGCAGTACTTC.

This clonotype occurred a few times. This chain uses TRBV29-1 with TRBJ1-2; no clear D. This CDR3 spans 12 amino acids. CDR1 is SQVTM, CDR2 ANQGSEA, per germline. V lost 3 bases to trimming and J lost 7 bases, with 12 bases between them. DNA of the CDR3: TGCAGCGTTGATTGGCGGGAAGGTGGCTACACCTTC. It translates to CSVDWREGGYTF.